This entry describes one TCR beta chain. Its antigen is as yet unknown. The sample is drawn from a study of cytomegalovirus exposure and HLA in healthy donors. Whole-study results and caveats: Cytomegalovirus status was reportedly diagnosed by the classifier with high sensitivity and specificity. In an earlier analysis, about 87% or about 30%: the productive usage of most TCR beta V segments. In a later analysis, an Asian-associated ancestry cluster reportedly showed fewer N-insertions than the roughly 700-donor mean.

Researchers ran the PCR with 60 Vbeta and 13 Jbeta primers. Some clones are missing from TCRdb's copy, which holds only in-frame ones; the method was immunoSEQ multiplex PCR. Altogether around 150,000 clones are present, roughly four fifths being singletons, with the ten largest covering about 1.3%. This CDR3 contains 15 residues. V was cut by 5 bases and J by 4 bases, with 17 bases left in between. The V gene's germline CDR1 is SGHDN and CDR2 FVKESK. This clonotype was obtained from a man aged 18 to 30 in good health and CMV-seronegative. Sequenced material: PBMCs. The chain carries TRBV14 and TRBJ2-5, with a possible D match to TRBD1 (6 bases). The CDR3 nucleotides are TGTGCCAGCAGCTGGGCGGCAGGGGCGGTAGAGACCCAGTACTTC. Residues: CASSWAAGAVETQYF.